The T cell receptor beta chain described here comes from a study of CD8 T cells in Susac syndrome. cDNA came from around 0.5 to 1 ug RNA primed by random hexamers. Using its own MiXCR run on the immunoSEQ multiplex PCR reads, TCRdb lists one record per CDR3 protein. The table shows about 130,000 distinct CDR3 sequences, with around 96% occurring only once. Through negative isolation, CD4+ and CD8+ T cells were obtained, while TEMRA cells were enriched using FACS. From germline, CDR1 is MNHEY and CDR2 SVGEGT. The CDR3 sequence is 13 residues long. Trimming took off 6 bases at V and 0 bases at J, with 7 bases between the two ends. On this clonotype itself: Its target is not known.

Study-level results: Total CD8+ repertoires held under 20 Susac-specific public clones, while CD8+ TEMRA repertoires held several.

Sample: CD8+ T cells from PBMCs. The chain carries TRBV6-2 or TRBV6-3 and TRBJ2-3; no clear D. This receptor was obtained from a human donor with Susac syndrome. Here the CDR3 reads CASSTTSTDTQYF. CDR3 nucleotides: TGTGCCAGCAGCACTACCAGCACAGATACGCAGTATTTT.